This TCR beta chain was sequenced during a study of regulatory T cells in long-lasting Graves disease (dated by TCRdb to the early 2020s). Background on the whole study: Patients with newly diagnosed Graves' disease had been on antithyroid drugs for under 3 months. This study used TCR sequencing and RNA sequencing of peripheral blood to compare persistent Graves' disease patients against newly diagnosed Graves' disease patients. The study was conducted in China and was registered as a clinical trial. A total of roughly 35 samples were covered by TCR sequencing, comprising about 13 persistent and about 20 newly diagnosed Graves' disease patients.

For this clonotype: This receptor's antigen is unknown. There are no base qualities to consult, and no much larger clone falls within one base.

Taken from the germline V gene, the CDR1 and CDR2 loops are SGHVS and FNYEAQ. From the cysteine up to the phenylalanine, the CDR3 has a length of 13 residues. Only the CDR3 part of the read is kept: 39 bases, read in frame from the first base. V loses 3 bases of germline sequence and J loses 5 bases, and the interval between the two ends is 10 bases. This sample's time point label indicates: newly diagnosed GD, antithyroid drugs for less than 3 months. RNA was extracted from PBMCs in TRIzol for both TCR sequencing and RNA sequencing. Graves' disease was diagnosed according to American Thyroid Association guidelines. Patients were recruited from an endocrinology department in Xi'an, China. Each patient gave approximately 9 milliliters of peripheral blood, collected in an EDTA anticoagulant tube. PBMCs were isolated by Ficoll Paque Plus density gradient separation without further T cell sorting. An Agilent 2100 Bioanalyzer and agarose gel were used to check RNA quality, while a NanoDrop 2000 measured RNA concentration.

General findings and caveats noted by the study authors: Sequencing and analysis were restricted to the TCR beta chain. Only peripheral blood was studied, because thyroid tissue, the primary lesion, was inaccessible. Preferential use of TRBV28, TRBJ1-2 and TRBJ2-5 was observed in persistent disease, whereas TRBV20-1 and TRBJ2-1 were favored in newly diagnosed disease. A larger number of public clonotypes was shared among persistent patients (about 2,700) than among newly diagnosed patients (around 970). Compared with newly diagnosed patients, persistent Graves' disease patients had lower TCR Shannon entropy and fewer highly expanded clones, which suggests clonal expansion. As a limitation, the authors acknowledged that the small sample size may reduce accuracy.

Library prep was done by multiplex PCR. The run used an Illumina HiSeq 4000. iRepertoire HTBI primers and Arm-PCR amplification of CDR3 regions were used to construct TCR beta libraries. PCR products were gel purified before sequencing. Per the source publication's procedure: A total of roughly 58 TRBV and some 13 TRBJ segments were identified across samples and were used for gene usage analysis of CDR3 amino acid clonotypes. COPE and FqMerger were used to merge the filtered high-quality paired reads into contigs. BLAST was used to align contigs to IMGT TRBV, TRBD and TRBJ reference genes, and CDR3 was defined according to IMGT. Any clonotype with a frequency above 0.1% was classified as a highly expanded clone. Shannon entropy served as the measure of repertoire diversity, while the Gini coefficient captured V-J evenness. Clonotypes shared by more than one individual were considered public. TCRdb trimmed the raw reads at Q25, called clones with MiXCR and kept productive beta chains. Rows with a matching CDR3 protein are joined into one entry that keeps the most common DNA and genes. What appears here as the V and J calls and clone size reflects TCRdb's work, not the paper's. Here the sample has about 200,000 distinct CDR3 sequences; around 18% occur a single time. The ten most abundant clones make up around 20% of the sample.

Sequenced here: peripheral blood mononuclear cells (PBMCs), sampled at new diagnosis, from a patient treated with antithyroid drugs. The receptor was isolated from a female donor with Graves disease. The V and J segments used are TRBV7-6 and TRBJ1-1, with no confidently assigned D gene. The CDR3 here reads CASSFTLSTEAFF. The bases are TGTGCCAGCAGCTTTACATTGTCTACTGAAGCTTTCTTT. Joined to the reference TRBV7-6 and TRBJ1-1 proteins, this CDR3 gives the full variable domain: GAGVSQSPRYKVTKRGQDVALRCDPISGHVSLYWYRQALGQGPEFLTYFNYEAQQDKSGLPNDRFSAERPEGSISTLTIQRTEQRDSAMYRCASSFTLSTEAFFGQGTRLTVV.